The entry below gives a single T cell receptor beta chain sequence along with its context. Generated by immunoSEQ multiplex PCR, the TCRdb table keeps only in-frame clones and is missing some. The sample records roughly 200,000 clones, approximately 82% being singletons. This sample stems from a study of blood T cell repertoires in COVID-19. This CDR3 is built from 13 residues. Between the trimmed V and J ends, which lost 3 bases and 8 bases, there was a span of 13 bases. Germline V gene sequence: CDR1 MNHEY, CDR2 SMNVEV (reference sequence). J is TRBJ1-1 and V is TRBV27; possibly TRBD1 for D (6 bases). This receptor was taken from an older woman with acute COVID-19. The sample taken for sequencing was PBMCs or T cells enriched from blood (not recorded which). CDR3 sequence (DNA): TGTGCCAGCAGTTTGCAGGGGTTTCAAGAAGCTTTCTTT. Protein sequence: CASSLQGFQEAFF.